This entry lists 8 T cell receptor beta chains sequenced from one sample in a study of identical twins. TCRdb redid the calling of the 5' RACE reads with MiXCR, one entry per CDR3 protein. The profile covers hundreds of thousands of distinct CDR3 sequences, with over 8.5% appearing a single time and approximately 0.89% taken by the ten largest. The same specimen was also included in a second study, on yellow fever vaccine responses in identical twins.

Source material: PBMCs. These receptors were obtained from a woman under 30 in good health.

This clonotype was found a few times. V usage is TRBV19 and J usage is TRBJ2-1, with TRBD1 identical over 9 bases. V was pared by 4 bases and J by 7 bases, with 8 bases of the junction left unmatched. The germline CDR1 and CDR2 sequences are LNHDA and SQIVND (reference sequence). The CDR3 spans 15 residues. The CDR3 DNA follows: TGTGCCAGTAGTAGCACCGGGACAGGGACAAATGAGCAGTTCTTC. It translates to CASSSTGTGTNEQFF.

This clonotype was counted only a few times. This sequence joins TRBV24-1 and TRBJ2-2, with D tentatively TRBD2 (6 bases). Trimming took off 4 bases at V and 4 bases at J, with 12 bases between the two ends. CDR3 length: 15 residues. Germline V gene sequence: CDR1 KGHDR, CDR2 SFDVKD. The CDR3 DNA sequence: TGTGCCACCAGTGACCCGGGACTTTTCACCGGGGAGCTGTTTTTT. Amino acid sequence: CATSDPGLFTGELFF.

This chain connects TRBV20-1 to TRBJ2-7; 12 positions agree with TRBD1. CDR1 DFQATT and CDR2 SNEGSKA come from the germline V gene (reference sequence). V gave up 0 bases and J gave up 3 bases; unmatched junction bases: 3. The CDR3 is 15 residues long. DNA of the CDR3: TGCAGTGCTAGAGAGGGGACAGGGGGCAGCTACGAGCAGTACTTC. Protein product: CSAREGTGGSYEQYF.

The chain recombines TRBV11-2 with TRBJ2-1, with unresolved D. Germline values: CDR1 SGHAT, CDR2 FQNNGV. The V gene lost 1 base and the J gene lost 2 bases, with 12 bases spanning the gap. The length of the CDR3 is 16 residues. The chain's CDR3 is CASSLAELRPYNEQFF. The CDR3 bases are TGTGCCAGCAGCTTAGCAGAACTCCGCCCCTACAATGAGCAGTTCTTC.

The CDR3 sequence is CAIRGTGYEQYF. The DNA for the CDR3 is TGTGCCATCAGGGGGACAGGCTACGAGCAGTACTTC. This chain uses TRBV10-3 with TRBJ2-7, with TRBD1 matching over 8 bases. This CDR3 is built from 12 residues. V trimming: 6 bases; J trimming: 3 bases; junction bases outside the gene matches: 1. Germline CDR1 ENHRY, CDR2 SYGVKD.

This clonotype was detected ten times or more. This chain uses TRBV5-1 with TRBJ2-7; TRBD2 matches at 9 bases. This CDR3 comprises 15 residues. V shed 0 bases, J shed 3 bases, and the junction held 4 bases outside the gene matches. Looked up from germline, CDR1 is SGHRS and CDR2 is YFSETQ. CDR3 sequence: CASSLEAGGYYEQYF. The CDR3, as DNA: TGCGCCAGCAGCTTGGAAGCGGGAGGTTACTACGAGCAGTACTTC.

This clonotype was seen at least ten times. This chain connects TRBV7-8 to TRBJ2-7; TRBD2 matches 12 bases. CDR3 length: 16 amino acids. Germline loops: CDR1 SGHVS, CDR2 FQNEAQ. The V segment lost 1 base and the J segment 6 bases; nucleotides outside the gene matches: 7. For the CDR3, the DNA is TGTGCCAGCAGCTTAGGGAGGACTAGCGGGGTTACCGAGCAGTACTTC. It codes for CASSLGRTSGVTEQYF.

This clonotype appeared a few times. The rearrangement joins TRBV5-8 to TRBJ2-3; 9 bases are a match to TRBD1. Losses at the gene ends were 4 bases for V and 6 bases for J; bases not matched to a gene: 15. CDR3 length: 17 residues. Looked up from germline, CDR1 is SGHTS and CDR2 is YDEGEE. The CDR3 DNA follows: TGTGCCAGCAGCCCTGGACAGGGGACTACCAAGGGGGATACGCAGTATTTT. Amino acid sequence: CASSPGQGTTKGDTQYF.